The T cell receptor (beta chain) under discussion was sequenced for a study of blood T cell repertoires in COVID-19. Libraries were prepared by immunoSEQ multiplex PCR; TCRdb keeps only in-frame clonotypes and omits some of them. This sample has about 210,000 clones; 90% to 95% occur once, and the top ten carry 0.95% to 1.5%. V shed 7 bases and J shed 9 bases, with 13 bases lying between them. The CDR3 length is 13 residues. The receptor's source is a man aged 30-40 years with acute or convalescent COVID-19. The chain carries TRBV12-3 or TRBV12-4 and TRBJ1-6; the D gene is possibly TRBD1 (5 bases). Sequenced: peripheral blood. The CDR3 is CASKLQGSSPLHF. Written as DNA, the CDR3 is TGTGCCAGCAAGTTGCAGGGTTCTTCACCCCTCCACTTT.